The T cell receptor beta chain under discussion was sequenced for a study of cytomegalovirus exposure and HLA in healthy donors. Study-level information: As an earlier analysis found, 150 million to 200 million T cells yielded 90 million to 140 million unique TCR beta sequences.

This clone has only a few counts. What it binds is not known. The donors gave bone marrow, and they were healthy. Amplification used 60 Vbeta primers and 13 Jbeta primers. Clones were sequenced by immunoSEQ multiplex PCR, and TCRdb holds only the in-frame ones, with some missing. The sample shows more than 100,000 clones, roughly three fifths of them seen only once. Notes on the study in general: CMV serostatus alone was available as immune exposure information. A later analysis reported that several of the most significant clusters appeared to be linked to common viral pathogens, among them Epstein-Barr virus.

The junction had 9 bases not matched to a gene; V was cut back by 7 bases and J by 3 bases. The germline CDR1 and CDR2 sequences are SQVTM and ANQGSEA. The CDR3 loop spans 14 amino acids. The clonotype originates from a woman aged 40 to 50 in good health and CMV-seropositive. This chain uses TRBV29-1 with TRBJ2-3; 8 bases are a match to TRBD1. Sequencing input: PBMCs. CDR3 nucleotide sequence: TGCAGCGGTTCACAGGGGGTGGATACAGATACGCAGTATTTT. Protein product: CSGSQGVDTDTQYF.